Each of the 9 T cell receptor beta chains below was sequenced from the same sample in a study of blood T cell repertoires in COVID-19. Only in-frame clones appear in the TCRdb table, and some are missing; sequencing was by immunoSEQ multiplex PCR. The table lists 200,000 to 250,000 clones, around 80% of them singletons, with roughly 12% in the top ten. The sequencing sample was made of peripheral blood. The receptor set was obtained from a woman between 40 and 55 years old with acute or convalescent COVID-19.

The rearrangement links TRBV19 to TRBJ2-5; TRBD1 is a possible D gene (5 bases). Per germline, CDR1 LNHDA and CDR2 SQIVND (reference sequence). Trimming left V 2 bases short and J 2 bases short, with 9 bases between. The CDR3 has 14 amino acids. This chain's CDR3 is CASSIRGPQETQYF. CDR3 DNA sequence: TGTGCCAGTAGTATAAGGGGTCCTCAAGAGACCCAGTACTTC.

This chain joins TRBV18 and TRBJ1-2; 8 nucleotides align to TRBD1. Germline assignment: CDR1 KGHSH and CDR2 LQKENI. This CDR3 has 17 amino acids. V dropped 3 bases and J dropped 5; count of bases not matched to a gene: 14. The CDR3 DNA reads TGTGCCAGCTCACCCACCGGACAGGGCGTAGGGGATTATGGCTACACCTTC. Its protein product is CASSPTGQGVGDYGYTF.

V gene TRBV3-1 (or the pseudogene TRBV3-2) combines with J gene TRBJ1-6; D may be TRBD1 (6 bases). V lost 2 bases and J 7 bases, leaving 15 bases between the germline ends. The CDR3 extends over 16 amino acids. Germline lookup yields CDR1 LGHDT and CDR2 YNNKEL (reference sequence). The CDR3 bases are TGTGCCAGCAGCCAAAGTAATCCAGGGGTCAATTCACCCCTCCACTTT. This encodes CASSQSNPGVNSPLHF.

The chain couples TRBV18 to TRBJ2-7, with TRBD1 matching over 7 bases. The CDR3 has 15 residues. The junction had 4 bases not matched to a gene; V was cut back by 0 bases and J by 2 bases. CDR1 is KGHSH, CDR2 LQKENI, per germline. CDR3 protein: CASSPPQGETYEQYF. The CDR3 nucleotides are TGTGCCAGCTCACCACCCCAGGGGGAGACCTACGAGCAGTACTTC.

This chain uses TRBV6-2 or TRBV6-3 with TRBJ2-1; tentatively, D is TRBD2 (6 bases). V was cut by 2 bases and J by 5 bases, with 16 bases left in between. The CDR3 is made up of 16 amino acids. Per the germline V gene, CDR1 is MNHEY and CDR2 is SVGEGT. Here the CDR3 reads CASSYVPGLPNNEQFF. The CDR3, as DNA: TGTGCCAGCAGTTACGTCCCGGGACTTCCAAACAATGAGCAGTTCTTC.

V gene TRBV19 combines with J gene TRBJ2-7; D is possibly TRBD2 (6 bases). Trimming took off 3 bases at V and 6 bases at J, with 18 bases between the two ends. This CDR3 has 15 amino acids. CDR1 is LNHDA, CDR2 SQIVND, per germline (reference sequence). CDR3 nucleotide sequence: TGTGCCAGTAGTATCCGGTCGGCCGGGCGGGGCGAGCAGTACTTC. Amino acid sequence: CASSIRSAGRGEQYF.

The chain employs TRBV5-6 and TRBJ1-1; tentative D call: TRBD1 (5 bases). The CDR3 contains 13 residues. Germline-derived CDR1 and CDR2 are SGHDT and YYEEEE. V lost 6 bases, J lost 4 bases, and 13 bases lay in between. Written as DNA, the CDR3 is TGTGCCAGCAAGCCTTCAGGGATCACTGAAGCTTTCTTT. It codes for CASKPSGITEAFF.

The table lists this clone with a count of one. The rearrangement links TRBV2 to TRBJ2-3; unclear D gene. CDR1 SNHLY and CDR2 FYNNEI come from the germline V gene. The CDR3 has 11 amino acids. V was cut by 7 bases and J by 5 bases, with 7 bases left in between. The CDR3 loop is CASNLEDTQYF. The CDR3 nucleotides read TGTGCCAGCAATTTAGAAGATACGCAGTATTTT.

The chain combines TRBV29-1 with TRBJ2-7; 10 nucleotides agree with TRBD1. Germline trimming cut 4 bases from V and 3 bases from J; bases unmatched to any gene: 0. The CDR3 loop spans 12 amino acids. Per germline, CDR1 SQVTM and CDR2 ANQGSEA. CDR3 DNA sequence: TGCAGCGTTGGGACAGGGGGCTACGAGCAGTACTTC. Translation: CSVGTGGYEQYF.